A selection of T cell receptor beta chains follows, all from one sample in a study of spatial heterogeneity in lung cancer. A single record per CDR3 protein comes from TCRdb applying MiXCR to the 5' RACE reads. In the table there are around 1,200 distinct CDR3 sequences, more than 15% of which are singletons. The sequencing here drew on lung tumor tissue, taken at surgery. The receptors stem from a male donor with early-stage non-small cell lung cancer. Both conserved end residues are part of each CDR3. The order of the fields is J gene, V gene, D gene, clone size, CDR3 DNA, CDR3 protein. D genes are given only for firm matches. Size is stated for part of the rows, as once, few or many counts, or as a class when the clone is expanded.

J: TRBJ1-2
V: TRBV10-3
D: TRBD1
size: medium-sized
DNA: TGTGCCACCATGACGGGACAGGGGCCCTATGGCTACACCTTC
CDR3: CATMTGQGPYGYTF

J: TRBJ2-2
V: TRBV11-2
D: -
size: large
DNA: TGTGCCAGCAGCTTGGGCTTTAACACCGGGGAGCTGTTTTTT
CDR3: CASSLGFNTGELFF

J: TRBJ1-6
V: TRBV2
D: -
size: medium-sized
DNA: TGTGCCAGCAGTGAAAGACCAGGGGTTCGTTCACCCCTCCACTTT
CDR3: CASSERPGVRSPLHF

J: TRBJ1-5
V: TRBV18
D: TRBD1
size: large
DNA: TGTGCCAGCTCACCACTCGGACAGGCGGGGCAGCCCCAGCATTTT
CDR3: CASSPLGQAGQPQHF

J: TRBJ1-5
V: TRBV6-5
D: -
size: large
DNA: TGTGCCAGCAGGGGGGGCCAGGACAATCAGCCCCAGCATTTT
CDR3: CASRGGQDNQPQHF

J: TRBJ1-4
V: TRBV4-1
D: -
size: large
DNA: TGCGCCAGCAGCCAAATAAATGGAAAACTGTTTTTT
CDR3: CASSQINGKLFF

J: TRBJ1-1
V: TRBV28
D: -
size: medium-sized
DNA: TGTGCCAGCAGCAACCTCCAGGGTTTCAACACTGAAGCTTTCTTT
CDR3: CASSNLQGFNTEAFF

J: TRBJ2-7
V: TRBV28
D: TRBD2
size: medium-sized
DNA: TGTGCCAGCAGTCCTGTAGGGACTAGCGGACCCTACGAGCAGTACTTC
CDR3: CASSPVGTSGPYEQYF

J: TRBJ1-2
V: TRBV11-2
D: -
size: -
DNA: TGTGCCAGCAGCTTAGGGGGGTCCATTGGCTACACCTTC
CDR3: CASSLGGSIGYTF

J: TRBJ1-5
V: TRBV12-3/TRBV12-4
D: TRBD1
size: -
DNA: TGTGCCAGCAGCCTTGGGACAGCGGACCTACCCTTCCTCTCATCCCATAGCAATCAGCCCCAGCATTTT
CDR3: CASSLGTADLPFLSSHSNQPQHF

J: TRBJ2-3
V: TRBV11-2
D: TRBD2
size: -
DNA: TGTGCCAGCAGCTTAGAGCTAGCGGGGGTTGCAGATACGCAGTATTTT
CDR3: CASSLELAGVADTQYF

J: TRBJ1-1
V: TRBV16
D: -
size: few
DNA: TGTGCCAGCAGCCACCTGATGGGGCGTAACACTGAAGCTTTCTTT
CDR3: CASSHLMGRNTEAFF

J: TRBJ2-3
V: TRBV5-1
D: -
size: -
DNA: TGCGCCAGCAGCGGGGGCACAGATACGCAGTATTTT
CDR3: CASSGGTDTQYF

J: TRBJ1-2
V: TRBV11-2
D: -
size: few
DNA: TGTGCCGTTAAGCCAGGGAGGAATGGAGGCTACACCTTC
CDR3: CAVKPGRNGGYTF

J: TRBJ2-1
V: TRBV2
D: TRBD1
size: -
DNA: TGTGCCAGCAGCAGGGGACAGGATGTAGATGAGCAGTTCTTC
CDR3: CASSRGQDVDEQFF

J: TRBJ2-7
V: TRBV6-5
D: TRBD1
size: -
DNA: TGTGCCAGCAGTTACGCGACAGGGGTCCTATTCGAGCAGTACTTC
CDR3: CASSYATGVLFEQYF

J: TRBJ2-3
V: TRBV20-1
D: -
size: few
DNA: TGCAGTGCTAGTCGGCAGGGTACAGATACGCAGTATTTT
CDR3: CSASRQGTDTQYF

J: TRBJ1-2
V: TRBV10-3
D: TRBD1
size: -
DNA: TGTGCCATCAGTGAGTCACCAGACAGGGGGCGCGGCTACACCTTC
CDR3: CAISESPDRGRGYTF

J: TRBJ1-5
V: TRBV30
D: TRBD1
size: -
DNA: TGTGCCTGGAGTTCTTTACCGCGGACAGGGGGAATTCAGCCCCAGCATTTT
CDR3: CAWSSLPRTGGIQPQHF

J: TRBJ2-1
V: TRBV27
D: TRBD2
size: large
DNA: TGTGCCAGCAGCCCGGGGGGTTCCTACAATGAGCAGTTCTTC
CDR3: CASSPGGSYNEQFF

J: TRBJ1-6
V: TRBV20-1
D: -
size: large
DNA: TGCAGTGCAAGGGGGGACGGTAATTCACCCCTCCACTTT
CDR3: CSARGDGNSPLHF

J: TRBJ2-1
V: TRBV19
D: -
size: few
DNA: TGTGCCAGCCGAGGCAGGGACCGATACAATGAGCAGTTCTTC
CDR3: CASRGRDRYNEQFF

J: TRBJ2-7
V: TRBV19
D: -
size: few
DNA: TGTGCCAGTAGTATTCGGGACGGAGCCTACGAGCAGTACTTC
CDR3: CASSIRDGAYEQYF

J: TRBJ2-2
V: TRBV6-6
D: -
size: -
DNA: TGTGCCAGCAGTTATCCGAACACCGGGGAGCTGTTTTTT
CDR3: CASSYPNTGELFF

J: TRBJ2-4
V: TRBV10-1
D: TRBD1
size: -
DNA: TGCGCCAGCAGTGAGCAGGGGGTTAACATTCAGTACTTC
CDR3: CASSEQGVNIQYF

J: TRBJ2-2
V: TRBV7-3
D: -
size: few
DNA: TGTGCCAGCAGCTTAACGGGTCAGAACACCGGGGAGCTGTTTTTT
CDR3: CASSLTGQNTGELFF

J: TRBJ1-1
V: TRBV9
D: TRBD1
size: -
DNA: TGTGCCAGCAGCGCTCCGGGACAGGGAGCTTTCTTT
CDR3: CASSAPGQGAFF

J: TRBJ1-1
V: TRBV29-1
D: TRBD1
size: few
DNA: TGCAGCTCCCGACAGGGGGCAAAAGCTTTCTTT
CDR3: CSSRQGAKAFF

J: TRBJ1-5
V: TRBV27
D: -
size: -
DNA: TGTGCCAGCAGCAGTAGGGGGGCTGGAAATCAGCCCCAGCATTTT
CDR3: CASSSRGAGNQPQHF

J: TRBJ2-3
V: TRBV9
D: -
size: large
DNA: TGTGCCACCCGGCTGGTAGGGGCATCGTATACGCAGTATTTT
CDR3: CATRLVGASYTQYF

J: TRBJ2-3
V: TRBV20-1
D: TRBD2
size: few
DNA: TGCAGTGCCACAGACGGGGGGGCAGATACGCAGTATTTT
CDR3: CSATDGGADTQYF